The 21 T cell receptor beta chains presented below share a single source sample, sequenced in a study of blood T cell repertoires in COVID-19. Assay: immunoSEQ multiplex PCR; the TCRdb copy retains only in-frame clones and omits some. The sample lists roughly 140,000 clones; around 85% were seen once. Sequencing was performed on peripheral blood. The source is a woman aged 70-85 years with acute or convalescent COVID-19.

The V and J genes are TRBV5-6 and TRBJ1-1, with 11 positions matching TRBD1. The CDR3 totals 16 residues. Trimming removed 2 bases from V and 1 base from J; junction bases left unmatched: 4. In germline, CDR1 is SGHDT, CDR2 YYEEEE. DNA of the CDR3: TGTGCCAGCAGCTTCGGGACAGGGGGTCCGAACACTGAAGCTTTCTTT. It encodes CASSFGTGGPNTEAFF.

The count of this clone is one. The chain has TRBV4-1 and TRBJ1-5; the match to TRBD1 covers 11 bases. In germline, CDR1 is MGHRA, CDR2 YSYEKL. CDR3 length equals 17 residues. Trimming removed 3 bases from V and 7 bases from J; junction bases left unmatched: 11. The CDR3: CASSQVLRGQGGQPQHF. The DNA of the CDR3 is TGCGCCAGCAGCCAGGTCTTAAGGGGACAGGGGGGACAGCCCCAGCATTTT.

The chain combines TRBV7-6 with TRBJ1-2, with TRBD1 as a possible D gene (5 bases). V shed 4 bases and J shed 0 bases, with 18 bases lying between them. CDR3 length: 17 amino acids. The V gene's germline CDR1 is SGHVS and CDR2 FNYEAQ. The CDR3 protein is CASSSLRQGKTNYGYTF. In nucleotides, the CDR3 is TGTGCCAGCAGCTCCCTGAGGCAGGGCAAAACTAACTATGGCTACACCTTC.

CDR3 nucleotides: TGTGCCAACCCAAGCTCCCCAGGGGGGGAGCTGTTTTTT. Amino acid sequence: CANPSSPGGELFF. The J gene is TRBJ2-2, the V gene TRBV2, with D perhaps matching TRBD1 (5 bases). Germline CDR1 is SNHLY and CDR2 is FYNNEI. Trimming cost V 10 bases and J 8 bases, with 17 bases left between them. This CDR3 is 13 amino acids long. The entire variable domain, with the rest obtained from reference TRBV2 and TRBJ2-2, is as follows: EPEVTQTPSHQVTQMGQEVILRCVPISNHLYFYWYRQILGQKVEFLVSFYNNEISEKSEIFDDQFSVERPDGSNFTLKIRSTKLEDSAMYFCANPSSPGGELFFGEGSRLTVL.

The chain uses TRBV11-2 and TRBJ2-3; 7 bases are a match to TRBD2. This CDR3 is 14 amino acids long. Germline assignment: CDR1 SGHAT and CDR2 FQNNGV. V was clipped by 2 bases and J by 7 bases; unmatched bases: 6. CDR3: CASSLYRGEYTQYF. The CDR3, as DNA: TGTGCCAGCAGCTTATACCGGGGGGAGTATACGCAGTATTTT.

V is TRBV7-9 and J is TRBJ2-1; 9 nucleotides align to TRBD1. The CDR3 loop spans 16 amino acids. Germline trimming cut 3 bases from V and 9 bases from J; bases unmatched to any gene: 12. Germline values: CDR1 SEHNR, CDR2 FQNEAQ (reference sequence). The CDR3 sequence: CASSFEGQGRRSEQFF. The DNA of the CDR3 is TGTGCCAGCAGCTTTGAAGGACAGGGGAGAAGGAGTGAGCAGTTCTTC.

The rearrangement joins TRBV3-1 (or the pseudogene TRBV3-2) to TRBJ2-1; TRBD2 agrees at 8 bases. J gave up 4 bases and V 2 bases, and 13 bases lay outside the gene matches. CDR1 and CDR2 (germline): LGHDT, YNNKEL (reference sequence). The CDR3 has 18 amino acids. Here the CDR3 reads CASSQPSKGLARYNEQFF. The CDR3 DNA reads as TGTGCCAGCAGCCAACCTAGCAAAGGACTAGCCCGGTACAATGAGCAGTTCTTC.

The rearrangement joins TRBV9 to TRBJ2-3; a possible D gene is TRBD1 (5 bases). The CDR3 contains 16 residues. Per germline, CDR1 SGDLS and CDR2 YYNGEE. V was cut by 0 bases and J by 2 bases, with 13 bases left in between. CDR3: CASSVDLGAVTDTQYF. The DNA for the CDR3 is TGTGCCAGCAGCGTAGATCTAGGGGCCGTCACAGATACGCAGTATTTT.

The chain recombines TRBV11-1 with TRBJ2-7; D is ambiguous. Germline assignment: CDR1 SGHAT and CDR2 FQDESV (reference sequence). This CDR3 spans 14 amino acids. The ends were cut back, 7 bases at V and 7 bases at J, with 20 bases in the middle. Here the CDR3 reads CASTLVLAAKEQYF. In nucleotides, the CDR3 is TGTGCCAGCACACTCGTGTTGGCGGCCAAGGAGCAGTACTTC. The full variable domain, rest sourced from reference TRBV11-1 and TRBJ2-7, is EAEVAQSPRYKITEKSQAVAFWCDPISGHATLYWYRQILGQGPELLVQFQDESVVDDSQLPKDRFSAERLKGVDSTLKIQPAELGDSAMYLCASTLVLAAKEQYFGPGTRLTVT.

This chain uses TRBV28 with TRBJ1-5, with D perhaps matching TRBD1 (5 bases). V dropped 10 bases and J dropped 0 bases, with 19 bases sitting between them. Germline lookup yields CDR1 MDHEN and CDR2 SYDVKM. The CDR3 length is 16 residues. CDR3: CATRRGGSNSNQPQHF. CDR3 sequence (DNA): TGTGCCACCCGGCGCGGGGGGTCGAATAGCAATCAGCCCCAGCATTTT.

This rearrangement joins TRBV28 to TRBJ1-5, with 7 bases that match TRBD1. Trimming removed 6 bases from V and 5 bases from J; junction bases left unmatched: 4. This CDR3 has 13 residues. Germline V gene data show CDR1 as MDHEN and CDR2 as SYDVKM. Here the CDR3 DNA reads TGTGCCAGCAGAACAGGGGTCTATCAGCCCCAGCATTTT. Protein: CASRTGVYQPQHF.

The chain links TRBV6-1 to TRBJ1-2, with 7 nucleotides matching TRBD1. J gave up 3 bases and V 6 bases, and 7 bases lay outside the gene matches. This CDR3 spans 14 amino acids. The germline gives CDR1 MNHNS, CDR2 SASEGT. CDR3 sequence (DNA): TGTGCCAGCAGGCCCTCCCAGGGGGACTATGGCTACACCTTC. This sequence encodes CASRPSQGDYGYTF.

V gene TRBV28 combines with J gene TRBJ1-4; D perhaps matches TRBD1 (5 bases). This CDR3 comprises 16 residues. Germline V gives CDR1 MDHEN, CDR2 SYDVKM. The V and J ends lost 6 bases and 7 bases respectively, with 21 bases between them. CDR3 nucleotide sequence: TGTGCCAGCAGCCCGACAGCGCCCCTCGGAGCTGAAAAACTGTTTTTT. It codes for CASSPTAPLGAEKLFF. Full variable domain (remainder filled in from reference TRBV28 and TRBJ1-4): DVKVTQSSRYLVKRTGEKVFLECVQDMDHENMFWYRQDPGLGLRLIYFSYDVKMKEKGDIPEGYSVSREKKERFSLILESASTNQTSMYLCASSPTAPLGAEKLFFGSGTQLSVL.

This sequence joins TRBV6-5 and TRBJ1-4, with D perhaps matching TRBD1 (6 bases). V shed 2 bases and J shed 4 bases, with 14 bases lying between them. Germline CDR1 is MNHEY and CDR2 is SVGAGI. The CDR3 length is 16 residues. CDR3 bases: TGTGCCAGCAGTTACAACTGGGGGCAGGGTAATGAAAAACTGTTTTTT. Translating it yields CASSYNWGQGNEKLFF.

The table lists this clone with a count of one. The chain has TRBV5-6 and TRBJ1-2; D possibly corresponds to TRBD1 (6 bases). Germline values: CDR1 SGHDT, CDR2 YYEEEE. The germline V and J ends were trimmed by 2 bases and 2 bases, with 13 bases remaining between them. This CDR3 is 15 amino acids long. This CDR3 reads CASSLLSGGNYGYTF. CDR3 DNA sequence: TGTGCCAGCAGCTTATTATCGGGGGGCAACTATGGCTACACCTTC.

The CDR3: CASSPGTVVGYGYTF. Written as DNA, the CDR3 is TGTGCCAGCAGCCCCGGGACAGTCGTGGGCTATGGCTACACCTTC. V gene TRBV7-9 combines with J gene TRBJ1-2; the match to TRBD1 covers 7 bases. V lost 5 bases to trimming and J lost 4 bases; unmatched junction nucleotides: 10. Germline V gene data show CDR1 as SEHNR and CDR2 as FQNEAQ (reference sequence). The CDR3 is made up of 15 amino acids.

The J gene is TRBJ1-5, the V gene TRBV9; TRBD1 is a possible D gene (5 bases). The CDR3 has 18 residues. Trimming cost V 0 bases and J 1 base, with 17 bases left between them. CDR1 SGDLS and CDR2 YYNGEE come from the germline V gene. The CDR3 sequence is CASSVEDPGGVSNQPQHF. CDR3 bases: TGTGCCAGCAGCGTAGAAGATCCAGGAGGGGTCAGCAATCAGCCCCAGCATTTT.

This clone was counted once. The chain carries TRBV2 and TRBJ2-1, with 10 bases aligning to TRBD1. Trimming at V came to 7 bases and at J to 6 bases, leaving 9 bases not matched to a gene. The CDR3 length is 15 residues. Germline lookup yields CDR1 SNHLY and CDR2 FYNNEI. The CDR3 coding sequence is TGTGCCAGCACCCGGACAGGGGGTATCGGCAATGAGCAGTTCTTC. Its translation is CASTRTGGIGNEQFF.

This chain links TRBV6-5 with TRBJ1-6; D is possibly TRBD1 (5 bases). Trimming removed 3 bases from V and 11 bases from J, with 14 bases in between. This CDR3 region has 14 residues. Germline CDR1 is MNHEY and CDR2 is SVGAGI. CDR3 residues: CASSYDRVQAPLHF. The CDR3 DNA follows: TGTGCCAGCAGTTATGACAGAGTTCAAGCACCCCTCCACTTT.

The rearrangement links TRBV27 to TRBJ2-2, with 9 bases identical to TRBD1. The V and J ends lost 6 bases and 6 bases, in that order; junction bases with no gene match: 14. The CDR3 extends over 17 amino acids. The germline V gene encodes CDR1 MNHEY and CDR2 SMNVEV (reference sequence). In DNA form, the CDR3 reads TGTGCCAGCAGATCTCGCGGGACAGGGATCTACGCCGGGGAGCTGTTTTTT. It translates to CASRSRGTGIYAGELFF.

This rearrangement joins TRBV6-2 or TRBV6-3 to TRBJ2-7, with 8 bases lining up with TRBD2. J gave up 3 bases and V 6 bases, and 10 bases lay outside the gene matches. CDR1 and CDR2 (germline): MNHEY, SVGEGT. The CDR3 sequence is 15 residues long. The CDR3 region is CASSPSGSRYYEQYF. In nucleotides, the CDR3 is TGTGCCAGCAGCCCTAGCGGGTCGCGGTACTACGAGCAGTACTTC.